The clone carrying this T cell receptor (beta chain) was seen a handful of times. Its target is not known. This sample is part of a study of response to subunit inactivated influenza vaccine. Via MiXCR, TCRdb re-called the RT-PCR reads, giving one row per CDR3 protein. The sample has 450,000 to 600,000 distinct CDR3 sequences; more than 15% are singletons. Trimming took off 1 base at V and 6 bases at J, with 9 bases between the two ends. CDR3 length: 13 residues. Germline CDR1 is LGHDT and CDR2 is YNNKEL (reference sequence). General study findings and limits: New T cells are recruited in small numbers by each seasonal influenza vaccination, according to the authors' suggestion.

The source material was CD4+ T cells sorted from PBMCs, sampled approximately 25 months after vaccination. The V call is TRBV3-1, the J call TRBJ1-2; tentatively, D is TRBD1 (5 bases). The source of this sequence is a man aged 50-75 years who received an inactivated influenza vaccine. The CDR3 here is CASSQARTNGYTF. Here the CDR3 DNA reads TGTGCCAGCAGCCAAGCCAGGACAAATGGCTACACCTTC.